This T cell receptor (beta chain) came from a study of T cell responses to AZD1222 COVID-19 vaccine (dated by TCRdb to the early 2020s). For the study in its entirety: AZD1222 recipients whose second dose came at about 4 weeks and those whose second dose came at about 12 weeks were combined into one group, since spike-specific TCR depth and breadth did not differ between the two schedules. Trial participants were enrolled by age into 18-55, 56-69 and 70-plus year subgroups, with approximately 150, 30 and 60 TCR-sequenced participants respectively. TCR sequencing covered some 240 trial participants: about 210 given two doses of AZD1222 and around 25 given two doses of MenACWY control vaccine. Study-wide conclusions, independent of this receptor: Conclusions about previously exposed vaccinees are limited because only five to seven AZD1222 recipients were SARS-CoV-2 seropositive at baseline. Participants were mostly white British and included more females than males, and it was suggested by the authors that clonal diversity may have been underestimated. Nearly half of unique spike-specific TCRs reportedly recognized epitopes outside regions mutated in the B.1.351 and B.1.1.7 variants. After two AZD1222 doses, both the breadth and the depth of spike-specific TCRs were significantly higher than at day 0 and than in MenACWY recipients. Because no day 14 peak-response samples were available, the repertoires could be characterized only after the peak T cell response. Vaccine-associated CD4 TCRs spanned the whole spike protein, with dominant responses in regions 160-218 and 743-854. In the small 56-69-year group, the increase in depth fell short of significance, most likely because of low power.

Taken from the germline V gene, the CDR1 and CDR2 loops are SGHTA and FQGNSA. The junction shows trimming of 5 bases on V and 6 bases on J, plus 14 bases between the germline ends. The CDR3 covers 13 residues, taking in both the cysteine and the phenylalanine. Kept here is only the CDR3 DNA, which spans 39 bases and is read in frame from base 1. The time point label here, explained by the study, means: baseline before first vaccination. Vaccinee samples came from UK trials COV001 and COV002, including a single-blind randomized controlled phase 2/3 trial of AZD1222 (ChAdOx1 nCoV-19) in healthy adults. For TCRbeta chain sequencing, PBMC samples were collected from trial participants at day 0 and at day 28 after the second dose. The CDR3 regions of human TCRbeta chains were analyzed by immunosequencing. The original methods were these. TCRs in the repertoires were compared against a reference library of SARS-CoV-2-specific TCRs that had been generated with the MIRA antigen-specificity platform. Breadth meant the fraction of unique TCRs that were SARS-CoV-2-associated, whereas depth meant the fraction of total T cells that were SARS-CoV-2-associated. Each spike-specific TCR was assigned to its reactive spike region and to a CD4 or CD8 class using the MIRA data. Log10-transformed breadth and depth values were compared by one-way ANOVA with Sidak's multiple comparisons tests. TCRdb took over this immuneACCESS table, retaining in-frame rearrangements with V and J assigned. Such tables are incomplete; in checked studies, under half of the missing clones stem from an unresolved V gene, and the remainder is unexplained. V and J calls and clone size come straight from that table; D and trimming were deduced from the DNA. Counted in this sample were tens of thousands of clones; 75% to 85% of them appeared once. The ten most abundant clones make up around 5.4% of the sample.

This clone was observed a handful of times. The clone's antigen remains unknown. Qualities for individual bases were not recorded, and no much larger clone is one base off. The source was peripheral blood, collected on day 0 of AZD1222 vaccination. The chain was built from TRBV7-2 and TRBJ2-7, with TRBD1 as a weak D call on 6 bases. This TCR was sampled from an adult in good health. In nucleotides, the sequence is TGTGCCAGCAGCGGCCAGGGGCCCGGCGAGCAGTACTTC. Its translation is CASSGQGPGEQYF.